Listed below are T cell receptor beta chains from one sample, sequenced in a study of CD8 T cells in ankylosing spondylitis. TCRdb re-called the 5' RACE reads through MiXCR, storing one row per CDR3 protein. The top ten hold about a third of the sample, which has a few hundred thousand distinct CDR3 sequences, 15% to 20% seen once. Input material: blood, either unsorted or a sorted T cell fraction (not recorded which). All receptors derive from a male donor with ankylosing spondylitis or in good health (not recorded which). Both conserved end residues are part of each CDR3. D genes are given only for firm matches. Clone size is shown for a subset of rows, as once, few, many or a class of expanded clone.

TRBV5-1	few	TRBJ1-1	TRBD1	TGCGCCAGCAGCTTGGCCCAGGGGGTGAACACTGAAGCTTTCTTT	CASSLAQGVNTEAFF
TRBV7-2	few	TRBJ2-7	TRBD2	TGTGCCAGCAGCGGCCGATTGGGCGGGGGGAACTACGAGCAGTACTTC	CASSGRLGGGNYEQYF
TRBV3-1	NA	TRBJ2-5	NA	TGTGCCAGCAGCCAAGTGGAGGGAGCAGAGACCCAGTACTTC	CASSQVEGAETQYF
TRBV12-3/TRBV12-4	NA	TRBJ2-4	NA	TGTGCCAGCAGCCCATTGCCCAGCAGTGACATTCAGTACTTC	CASSPLPSSDIQYF
TRBV5-1	NA	TRBJ2-7	TRBD1	TGCGCCAGCAGCTTGGACCGTCAGGGGGCCCTCGAGCAGTACTTC	CASSLDRQGALEQYF
TRBV11-2	few	TRBJ2-2	NA	TGTGCCAGCAGCCCCGGTGGCGGGGTCGTATTGGACACCGGGGAGCTGTTTTTT	CASSPGGGVVLDTGELFF
TRBV29-1	NA	TRBJ2-1	NA	TGCAGCGTTGTCAGCCCGCTAACGACTTACTCCTACAATGAGCAGTTCTTC	CSVVSPLTTYSYNEQFF
TRBV7-3	few	TRBJ2-7	TRBD1	TGTGCCAGCAGCCCGATTGGAGACAGGGGTTCCCACGAGCAGTACTTC	CASSPIGDRGSHEQYF
TRBV20-1	few	TRBJ2-1	NA	TGCAGTGCTAAAGAGCTAGCCGACTCCTACAATGAGCAGTTCTTC	CSAKELADSYNEQFF
TRBV27	few	TRBJ1-1	NA	TGTGCCAGCAGTGACGGGGAATGGGGCACTGAAGCTTTCTTT	CASSDGEWGTEAFF
TRBV7-6	NA	TRBJ2-7	NA	TGTGCCAGCAGCCAAATCAACTCCTACGAGCAGTACTTC	CASSQINSYEQYF
TRBV7-9	few	TRBJ2-7	NA	TGTGCCAGCAGCCCCCTGGACAACTACGAGCAGTACTTC	CASSPLDNYEQYF
TRBV29-1	NA	TRBJ2-2	NA	TGCAGCGTTGTGGCAGGGAACACCGGGGAGCTGTTTTTT	CSVVAGNTGELFF
TRBV5-1	NA	TRBJ2-1	TRBD2	TGCGCCAGCAGCTATAGCGGGAGGGCCGGTTCTGAGCAGTTCTTC	CASSYSGRAGSEQFF
TRBV4-2	NA	TRBJ1-3	NA	TGTGCCAGCAGCCAACCGGACCTCTCTGGAAACACCATATATTTT	CASSQPDLSGNTIYF
TRBV27	NA	TRBJ2-2	TRBD1	TGTGCCAGTATGGGACAGGAGAACACCGGGGAGCTGTTTTTT	CASMGQENTGELFF
TRBV7-2	NA	TRBJ1-1	NA	TGTGCCAGCAGCTTTAGTCAGGGGTCTGAAGCTTTCTTT	CASSFSQGSEAFF
TRBV27	NA	TRBJ2-7	TRBD1	TGTGCCAGCAGTCCGGGGACAGGGGGCGGCTACGAGCAGTACTTC	CASSPGTGGGYEQYF
TRBV7-3	NA	TRBJ2-3	NA	TGTGCCAGCAGCCTTCTAACCGAACCAGATACGCAGTATTTT	CASSLLTEPDTQYF
TRBV5-1	NA	TRBJ1-1	NA	TGCGCCAGCAGCTTGACTCCCTTAAGGGCAGGCATGAACACTGAAGCTTTCTTT	CASSLTPLRAGMNTEAFF
TRBV4-1	NA	TRBJ1-1	NA	TGCGCCAGCAGCCCGAGTGTGATACAGCAGAACACTGAAGCTTTCTTT	CASSPSVIQQNTEAFF
TRBV9	many	TRBJ2-5	TRBD1	TGTGCCAGCAGCGAGGACAGGGAAGAGACCCAGTACTTC	CASSEDREETQYF
TRBV20-1	NA	TRBJ2-1	NA	TGCAGTGCTCGAACGCGGGACTCCCGACATGAGCAGTTCTTC	CSARTRDSRHEQFF
TRBV10-3	few	TRBJ2-2	TRBD1	TGTGCCATCGAGGACAGGGGCGAGGCCGGGGAGCTGTTTTTT	CAIEDRGEAGELFF
TRBV4-3	NA	TRBJ2-3	NA	TGCGCCAGCAGCCAAGGGCTAGGCCCAGATACGCAGTATTTT	CASSQGLGPDTQYF
TRBV4-2	few	TRBJ1-4	NA	TGTGCCAGCAGCCCCCCAACTAATGAAAAACTGTTTTTT	CASSPPTNEKLFF
TRBV7-2	few	TRBJ2-7	NA	TGTGCCAGCAGCTTATTGGTCGGAGATAGGGACTCCGAGCAGTACTTC	CASSLLVGDRDSEQYF
TRBV12-3/TRBV12-4	few	TRBJ2-1	NA	TGTGCCAGCCGAGTCTTTGATGAGCAGTTCTTC	CASRVFDEQFF
TRBV29-1	many	TRBJ2-6	NA	TGCAGCGTGATGGCGTCAGAGACCGAGCAATCTGGGGCCAACGTCCTGACTTTC	CSVMASETEQSGANVLTF
TRBV20-1	NA	TRBJ2-2	NA	TGCAGTGCTAGAATAGGCCGGGCCGGGGAGCTGTTTTTT	CSARIGRAGELFF
TRBV5-1	NA	TRBJ2-7	TRBD2	TGCGCCAGCAGCTGGGGGACTAGCGGAGCCTACGAGCAGTACTTC	CASSWGTSGAYEQYF
TRBV21-1	NA	TRBJ2-1	NA	TGTGCCAGCAGCAAAGCCGATAGTGGAGGACAGGTCTACAATGAGCAGTTCTTC	CASSKADSGGQVYNEQFF
TRBV9	NA	TRBJ2-3	NA	TGTGCCAGCAGCGTAGACAAAATCACAGATACGCAGTATTTT	CASSVDKITDTQYF
TRBV27	few	TRBJ2-7	NA	TGTGCCAGCAGTCCAAACAACAGAGGAGGTCACTACGAGCAGTACTTC	CASSPNNRGGHYEQYF
TRBV28	many	TRBJ2-5	TRBD1	TGTGCCAGCAGTACGACAGGACAGGGGGCGTGGGAGACCCAGTACTTC	CASSTTGQGAWETQYF
TRBV6-5	NA	TRBJ2-3	TRBD2	TGTGCCAGCAGCTACACCCCGGGGGGGATAGATACGCAGTATTTT	CASSYTPGGIDTQYF
TRBV11-2	many	TRBJ2-6	NA	TGTGCCAGCAGCTTAGCAGGCGGTCAGGGGGCCAACGTCCTGACTTTC	CASSLAGGQGANVLTF
TRBV4-1	few	TRBJ2-7	NA	TGCGCCAGCAGCCTGGAGGAGTGGGGGAGCGAGCAGTACTTC	CASSLEEWGSEQYF
TRBV29-1	many	TRBJ2-7	TRBD1	TGCAGCGTTGAAGGGCCTCCGGGACAGGGGGCACCCCCCACACATTACGAGCAGTACTTC	CSVEGPPGQGAPPTHYEQYF
TRBV4-2	few	TRBJ2-2	TRBD2	TGTGCCAGCAGCCAAGGGAGACTAGCGGGAGGGGTGAACACCGGGGAGCTGTTTTTT	CASSQGRLAGGVNTGELFF
TRBV27	few	TRBJ2-7	NA	TGTGCCAGCAGTAAGGGACCCCTCACCTACGAGCAGTACTTC	CASSKGPLTYEQYF